The source of this T cell receptor (beta chain) is a study of T-cell memory formation after mild COVID-19. Looking at the study overall: Largely, the TCR clusters proved donor specific. Findings of the study overall: Researchers found some responding clones in pre-infection memory, a sign that cross-reactive memory joined. CM and EM subsets held most contracting CD4+ clones; EMRA held CD8+ ones. The SARS-CoV-2 specificity of second-wave clones reaching peak at day 37 remained unverified.

The trim removed 8 bases at V and 2 bases at J, leaving 6 bases unmatched. CDR1 is SNHLY, CDR2 FYNNEI, per germline. The CDR3 runs 13 residues. Note on this clonotype: The antigen is not known.

TCRdb ran MiXCR on the 5' RACE reads and lists one entry per CDR3 protein. Of about 240,000 distinct CDR3 sequences listed, 7.5% to 10% are singletons. This chain uses TRBV2 with TRBJ2-7, with 7 bases aligning to TRBD1. This receptor was taken from a man aged 18 to 30 who had mild COVID-19 (a few samples of this study predate the infection). Cell type and time point are not known. The material sequenced was PBMCs or a T cell subset sorted from them (not recorded which). The CDR3 reads CASCRQGTYEQYF. The CDR3 DNA is TGTGCCAGCTGCAGACAGGGAACCTACGAGCAGTACTTC.